A selection of T cell receptor beta chains follows, all from one sample in a study of blood T cell repertoires in COVID-19. The protocol was immunoSEQ multiplex PCR, while the TCRdb copy is restricted to in-frame clones and leaves out a portion. The repertoire holds approximately 100,000 clones, with 70% to 85% as singletons. Sequencing input: peripheral blood. The receptor set was obtained from a man aged 70 or older with acute or convalescent COVID-19. Each CDR3 is given with its conserved first and last residue. The D gene is left open where the match is weak. Expanded clones are given a class, and other clones once, few, many or no size at all.

clone size: NA; V gene: TRBV19; D gene: TRBD2; J gene: TRBJ2-5; CDR3 protein: CASRRLAGGSEETQYF; CDR3 DNA: TGTGCCAGTAGACGACTAGCGGGAGGGAGTGAGGAGACCCAGTACTTC
clone size: NA; V gene: TRBV28; D gene: NA; J gene: TRBJ1-5; CDR3 protein: CASSGGNQPQHF; CDR3 DNA: TGTGCCAGCAGCGGTGGCAATCAGCCCCAGCATTTT
clone size: NA; V gene: TRBV6-4; D gene: TRBD2; J gene: TRBJ2-7; CDR3 protein: CASTPRGLAGSEQYF; CDR3 DNA: TGTGCCAGCACCCCCCGGGGACTAGCGGGATCCGAGCAGTACTTC
clone size: once; V gene: TRBV9; D gene: TRBD2; J gene: TRBJ2-2; CDR3 protein: CASRAPDTGLADTGELFF; CDR3 DNA: TGTGCCAGCAGAGCCCCCGACACTGGGCTAGCGGACACCGGGGAGCTGTTTTTT
clone size: few; V gene: TRBV15; D gene: NA; J gene: TRBJ1-3; CDR3 protein: CATSRDVASGNTIYF; CDR3 DNA: TGTGCCACCAGCAGAGATGTGGCATCTGGAAACACCATATATTTT
clone size: NA; V gene: TRBV5-1; D gene: TRBD1; J gene: TRBJ1-6; CDR3 protein: CASSLGGTENSPLHF; CDR3 DNA: TGCGCCAGCAGCTTGGGAGGGACAGAGAATTCACCCCTCCACTTT
clone size: NA; V gene: TRBV14; D gene: TRBD2; J gene: TRBJ2-1; CDR3 protein: CASSRASSAGGYNEQFF; CDR3 DNA: TGTGCCAGCAGCCGCGCGTCCTCGGCGGGAGGATACAATGAGCAGTTCTTC
clone size: NA; V gene: TRBV5-1; D gene: NA; J gene: TRBJ2-3; CDR3 protein: CASSLGGPYTDTQYF; CDR3 DNA: TGCGCCAGCAGCTTGGGGGGGCCCTACACAGATACGCAGTATTTT
clone size: NA; V gene: TRBV9; D gene: NA; J gene: TRBJ2-1; CDR3 protein: CASSVAPGALRSEQFF; CDR3 DNA: TGTGCCAGCAGCGTAGCCCCCGGAGCCCTTAGGAGTGAGCAGTTCTTC
clone size: few; V gene: TRBV20-1; D gene: NA; J gene: TRBJ1-2; CDR3 protein: CSATAQGGYTF; CDR3 DNA: TGCAGTGCAACTGCACAGGGAGGCTACACCTTC
clone size: NA; V gene: TRBV6-1; D gene: TRBD2; J gene: TRBJ2-1; CDR3 protein: CASSEARYLAGNYNEQFF; CDR3 DNA: TGTGCCAGCAGTGAAGCTAGATACCTAGCGGGGAACTACAATGAGCAGTTCTTC
clone size: NA; V gene: TRBV5-1; D gene: TRBD1; J gene: TRBJ1-4; CDR3 protein: CASNPGQGDEKLFF; CDR3 DNA: TGCGCCAGCAATCCGGGACAGGGGGATGAAAAACTGTTTTTT
clone size: NA; V gene: TRBV18; D gene: NA; J gene: TRBJ1-5; CDR3 protein: CASSGTSNQPQHF; CDR3 DNA: TGTGCCAGCTCGGGCACTAGCAATCAGCCCCAGCATTTT
clone size: NA; V gene: TRBV7-2; D gene: NA; J gene: TRBJ2-7; CDR3 protein: CASSLNPSYEQYF; CDR3 DNA: TGTGCCAGCAGCCTAAACCCCTCCTACGAGCAGTACTTC
clone size: NA; V gene: TRBV28; D gene: NA; J gene: TRBJ1-2; CDR3 protein: CASSLRGHSPGRF; CDR3 DNA: TGTGCCAGCAGTTTAAGGGGACACTCGCCGGGACGCTTC
clone size: NA; V gene: TRBV18; D gene: NA; J gene: TRBJ2-7; CDR3 protein: CASSPLPRGVSYEQYF; CDR3 DNA: TGTGCCAGCTCACCCCTCCCCAGGGGGGTATCCTACGAGCAGTACTTC
clone size: NA; V gene: TRBV7-8; D gene: TRBD1; J gene: TRBJ2-1; CDR3 protein: CASSPRTGRIGYNEQFF; CDR3 DNA: TGTGCCAGCAGCCCGCGGACAGGACGGATAGGATACAATGAGCAGTTCTTC
clone size: NA; V gene: TRBV28; D gene: NA; J gene: TRBJ1-5; CDR3 protein: CASSATAYSNQPQHF; CDR3 DNA: TGTGCCAGCAGTGCGACAGCATATAGCAATCAGCCCCAGCATTTT
clone size: few; V gene: TRBV7-7; D gene: TRBD2; J gene: TRBJ2-7; CDR3 protein: CASSLGSGSSYEQYF; CDR3 DNA: TGTGCTAGCAGCTTAGGTAGCGGGAGCTCCTACGAGCAGTACTTC
clone size: NA; V gene: TRBV29-1; D gene: TRBD2; J gene: TRBJ2-3; CDR3 protein: CSARGADTQYF; CDR3 DNA: TGCAGCGCCCGGGGGGCAGATACGCAGTATTTT
clone size: NA; V gene: TRBV7-6; D gene: NA; J gene: TRBJ1-1; CDR3 protein: CASSLDLGAGLNTEAFF; CDR3 DNA: TGTGCCAGCAGCTTAGACTTGGGGGCAGGTCTTAACACTGAAGCTTTCTTT
clone size: NA; V gene: TRBV5-1; D gene: NA; J gene: TRBJ1-2; CDR3 protein: CASSEDRRYGYTF; CDR3 DNA: TGCGCCAGTTCAGAGGACAGACGCTATGGCTACACCTTC
clone size: NA; V gene: TRBV28; D gene: TRBD1; J gene: TRBJ1-2; CDR3 protein: CASDRGNYGYTF; CDR3 DNA: TGTGCCAGCGACAGGGGCAACTATGGCTACACCTTC
clone size: NA; V gene: TRBV28; D gene: NA; J gene: TRBJ2-1; CDR3 protein: CASIAFSSGEQFF; CDR3 DNA: TGTGCCAGCATAGCATTTAGCTCGGGTGAGCAGTTCTTC
clone size: NA; V gene: TRBV6-6; D gene: NA; J gene: TRBJ2-7; CDR3 protein: CASRGERAHLEQYF; CDR3 DNA: TGTGCCAGCAGGGGAGAACGGGCCCACCTCGAGCAGTACTTC
clone size: NA; V gene: TRBV14; D gene: NA; J gene: TRBJ1-2; CDR3 protein: CASSQTEITGDLYGYTF; CDR3 DNA: TGTGCCAGCAGCCAAACGGAGATTACAGGCGACCTCTATGGCTACACCTTC
clone size: once; V gene: TRBV27; D gene: NA; J gene: TRBJ1-5; CDR3 protein: CASSPGGNQPQHF; CDR3 DNA: TGTGCCAGCAGCCCGGGAGGCAATCAGCCCCAGCATTTT
clone size: NA; V gene: TRBV7-3; D gene: NA; J gene: TRBJ1-2; CDR3 protein: CASSTHSQTNYGYTF; CDR3 DNA: TGTGCCAGCAGCACCCATTCACAGACAAACTATGGCTACACCTTC
clone size: NA; V gene: TRBV3-1/TRBV3-2; D gene: NA; J gene: TRBJ1-3; CDR3 protein: CASSQARNTIYF; CDR3 DNA: TGTGCCAGCAGCCAAGCGAGGAACACCATATATTTT
clone size: NA; V gene: TRBV19; D gene: TRBD1; J gene: TRBJ1-1; CDR3 protein: CASSIVGTGGFGTEAFF; CDR3 DNA: TGTGCCAGTAGTATAGTAGGAACAGGGGGCTTCGGGACTGAAGCTTTCTTT
clone size: NA; V gene: TRBV10-2; D gene: NA; J gene: TRBJ1-2; CDR3 protein: CASSVGGTNYGYTF; CDR3 DNA: TGCGCCAGCAGTGTTGGGGGCACTAACTATGGCTACACCTTC
clone size: NA; V gene: TRBV3-1/TRBV3-2; D gene: NA; J gene: TRBJ2-3; CDR3 protein: CASSQNALLINTQYF; CDR3 DNA: TGTGCCAGCAGCCAAAATGCGCTTTTGATTAATACGCAGTATTTT
clone size: NA; V gene: TRBV28; D gene: NA; J gene: TRBJ2-5; CDR3 protein: CASSLNNQETQYF; CDR3 DNA: TGTGCCAGCAGTTTAAACAACCAAGAGACCCAGTACTTC
clone size: NA; V gene: TRBV13; D gene: TRBD1; J gene: TRBJ2-6; CDR3 protein: CASSLGAGGYTGANVLTF; CDR3 DNA: TGTGCCAGCAGCTTAGGCGCAGGGGGCTATACTGGGGCCAACGTCCTGACTTTC
clone size: NA; V gene: TRBV7-2; D gene: TRBD2; J gene: TRBJ2-1; CDR3 protein: CASKPGGSSYNEQFF; CDR3 DNA: TGTGCCAGCAAACCCGGCGGGAGCTCCTACAATGAGCAGTTCTTC
clone size: few; V gene: TRBV7-9; D gene: TRBD1; J gene: TRBJ1-1; CDR3 protein: CASSVDREGNTEAFF; CDR3 DNA: TGTGCCAGCAGCGTAGACAGGGAGGGAAACACTGAAGCTTTCTTT
clone size: NA; V gene: TRBV2; D gene: NA; J gene: TRBJ1-2; CDR3 protein: CASSNQGVGDGYTF; CDR3 DNA: TGTGCCAGCAGTAACCAAGGGGTAGGGGATGGCTACACCTTC
clone size: once; V gene: TRBV9; D gene: NA; J gene: TRBJ1-4; CDR3 protein: CASSVGLQGFSEKLFF; CDR3 DNA: TGTGCCAGCAGCGTAGGGCTCCAGGGTTTTTCTGAAAAACTGTTTTTT
clone size: NA; V gene: TRBV9; D gene: TRBD1; J gene: TRBJ2-5; CDR3 protein: CASSVAPDRAYQETQYF; CDR3 DNA: TGTGCCAGCAGCGTAGCCCCGGACAGGGCGTACCAAGAGACCCAGTACTTC
clone size: NA; V gene: TRBV27; D gene: NA; J gene: TRBJ2-5; CDR3 protein: CASSGRLTGETQYF; CDR3 DNA: TGTGCCAGCAGTGGGAGACTTACTGGGGAGACCCAGTACTTC
clone size: NA; V gene: TRBV24-1; D gene: TRBD2; J gene: TRBJ2-1; CDR3 protein: CATGTSTQRSSSYNEQFF; CDR3 DNA: TGTGCCACCGGGACTAGTACCCAGAGGAGTAGCTCCTACAATGAGCAGTTCTTC
clone size: NA; V gene: TRBV11-3; D gene: NA; J gene: TRBJ1-1; CDR3 protein: CASSRRENTEAFF; CDR3 DNA: TGTGCCAGCAGTCGTCGGGAGAACACTGAAGCTTTCTTT
clone size: few; V gene: TRBV7-2; D gene: NA; J gene: TRBJ1-3; CDR3 protein: CASSLGPSSGNTIYF; CDR3 DNA: TGTGCCAGCAGCCTAGGGCCCAGCTCTGGAAACACCATATATTTT
clone size: NA; V gene: TRBV6-5; D gene: NA; J gene: TRBJ2-3; CDR3 protein: CASSRQSPDTQYF; CDR3 DNA: TGTGCCAGCAGTCGACAGTCCCCAGATACGCAGTATTTT